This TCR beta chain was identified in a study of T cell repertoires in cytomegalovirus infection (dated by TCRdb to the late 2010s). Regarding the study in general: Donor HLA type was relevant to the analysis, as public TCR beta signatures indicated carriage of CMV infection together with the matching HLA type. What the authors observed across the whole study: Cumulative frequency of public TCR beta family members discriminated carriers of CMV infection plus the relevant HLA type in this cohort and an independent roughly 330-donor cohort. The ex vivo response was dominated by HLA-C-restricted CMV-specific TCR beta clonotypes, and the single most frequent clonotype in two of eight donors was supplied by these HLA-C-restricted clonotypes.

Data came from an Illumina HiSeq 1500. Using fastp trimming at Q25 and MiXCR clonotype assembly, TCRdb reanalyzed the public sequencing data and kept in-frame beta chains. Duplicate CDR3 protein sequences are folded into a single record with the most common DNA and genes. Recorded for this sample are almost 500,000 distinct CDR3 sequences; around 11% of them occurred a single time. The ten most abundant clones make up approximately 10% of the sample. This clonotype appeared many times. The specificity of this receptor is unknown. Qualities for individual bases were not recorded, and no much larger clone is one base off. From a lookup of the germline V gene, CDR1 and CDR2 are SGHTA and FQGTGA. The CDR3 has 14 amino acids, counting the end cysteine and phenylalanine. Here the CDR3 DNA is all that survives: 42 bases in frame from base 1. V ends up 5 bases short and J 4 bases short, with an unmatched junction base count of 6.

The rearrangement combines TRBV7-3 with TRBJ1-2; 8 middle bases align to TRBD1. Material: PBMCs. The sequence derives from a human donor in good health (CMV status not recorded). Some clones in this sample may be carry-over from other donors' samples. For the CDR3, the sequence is CASSPGGVGYGYTF. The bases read TGTGCCAGCAGCCCAGGGGGCGTGGGCTATGGCTACACCTTC.